What follows are 20 T cell receptor beta chains derived from one specimen sequenced in a study of shared clonotypes between healthy human individuals. Data came from immunoSEQ multiplex PCR; TCRdb stores just in-frame clones and leaves some out. Of about 1 million clones listed, approximately 76% are singletons. The source material was memory CD4+ T cells sorted from blood. Subset given: CD45RA-negative fraction. These receptors originate from a man younger than 35 in good health.

This chain connects TRBV10-3 to TRBJ1-1; D unclear. The length of the CDR3 is 15 residues. Trimming took 6 bases from V and 1 from J, leaving 15 bases between them. Germline V gene sequence: CDR1 ENHRY, CDR2 SYGVKD. In DNA form, the CDR3 reads TGTGCCATCAGGGACCCCTGGCAAGGGAACACTGAAGCTTTCTTT. Its protein product is CAIRDPWQGNTEAFF.

This chain uses TRBV19 with TRBJ1-2, with D possibly being TRBD1 (6 bases). In germline, CDR1 is LNHDA, CDR2 SQIVND (reference sequence). This CDR3 contains 13 residues. Trimming took off 3 bases at V and 8 bases at J, with 13 bases between the two ends. This CDR3 reads CASSIHRQEGYTF. DNA for the CDR3: TGTGCCAGTAGTATCCATCGACAGGAAGGCTACACCTTC.

CDR3 nucleotide sequence: TGTGCCAGCAGCTCATACAAAACAGTGAACACTGAAGCTTTCTTT. Translating it yields CASSSYKTVNTEAFF. The chain links TRBV5-4 to TRBJ1-1; D gene uncertain. Trimming took off 3 bases at V and 0 bases at J, with 12 bases between the two ends. Germline values: CDR1 SGHNT, CDR2 YYREEE (reference sequence). The CDR3 runs to 15 residues. The complete variable domain, with remaining parts taken from reference TRBV5-4 and TRBJ1-1, reads ETGVTQSPTHLIKTRGQQVTLRCSSQSGHNTVSWYQQALGQGPQFIFQYYREEENGRGNFPPRFSGLQFPNYSSELNVNALELDDSALYLCASSSYKTVNTEAFFGQGTRLTVV.

This clone is a singleton in its sample. The chain has TRBV5-1 and TRBJ2-2; D gene uncertain. The CDR3 sequence is 13 residues long. The germline gives CDR1 SGHRS, CDR2 YFSETQ. Trimming left V 7 bases short and J 7 bases short, with 14 bases between. The CDR3 loop reads CASYGSNHGELFF. DNA for the CDR3: TGCGCCAGCTACGGCTCAAACCACGGGGAGCTGTTTTTT.

This chain uses TRBV2 with TRBJ2-1; D ambiguous. V gave up 3 bases and J gave up 3 bases, with 9 bases separating them. This CDR3 is 14 amino acids long. The germline V gene encodes CDR1 SNHLY and CDR2 FYNNEI. CDR3 in DNA: TGTGCCAGCAGTGACAGTGCGATCTACAATGAGCAGTTCTTC. It translates to CASSDSAIYNEQFF.

J is TRBJ2-3 and V is TRBV6-6, with D possibly matching TRBD2 (6 bases). CDR3 size: 13 residues. V dropped 5 bases and J dropped 3 bases, with 9 bases sitting between them. Germline V gives CDR1 MNHNY, CDR2 SVGAGI (reference sequence). CDR3 in amino acids: CASSRLGTDTQYF. The CDR3 nucleotides read TGTGCCAGCAGTAGACTAGGGACAGATACGCAGTATTTT.

The V and J genes are TRBV28 and TRBJ2-7; D is possibly TRBD1 (6 bases). This CDR3 contains 13 residues. CDR1 MDHEN and CDR2 SYDVKM come from the germline V gene. V was shortened by 8 bases and J by 0 bases, with 11 bases between the two germline ends. CDR3 sequence (DNA): TGTGCCAGCTACCCGACAGGCTCCTACGAGCAGTACTTC. Residues: CASYPTGSYEQYF.

V and J are TRBV28 and TRBJ1-4; D remains ambiguous. Germline V gives CDR1 MDHEN, CDR2 SYDVKM. The CDR3 sequence is 12 residues long. Trimming removed 6 bases at V and 11 bases at J, with 13 bases between. The CDR3 coding sequence is TGTGCCAGCAGGAGGACCCAAGAGAAACTGTTTTTT. Amino acid sequence: CASRRTQEKLFF.

The CDR3 bases are TGTGCCAGTAGTATTAGGGCCCAAACCGACCGCACAGATACGCAGTATTTT. As protein: CASSIRAQTDRTDTQYF. The chain combines TRBV19 with TRBJ2-3; no clear D gene. Deletions cut 3 bases from V and 1 base from J, with 17 bases between. Germline-derived CDR1 and CDR2 are LNHDA and SQIVND (reference sequence). The CDR3 totals 17 residues.

This chain links TRBV12-5 with TRBJ1-6, with D perhaps matching TRBD1 (6 bases). CDR3 size: 15 residues. V lost 8 bases, J lost 6 bases, and 17 bases lay in between. Germline V gene lookup returns CDR1 LGHNT and CDR2 FRNRAP. CDR3 bases: TGTGCTAGTTCCGGGACAAGGGGCCTTAATTCACCCCTCCACTTT. It specifies CASSGTRGLNSPLHF.

The rearrangement links TRBV6-1 to TRBJ1-2; D gene uncertain. V lost 2 bases and J 0 bases, leaving 7 bases between the germline ends. In germline, CDR1 is MNHNS, CDR2 SASEGT. This CDR3 contains 14 residues. DNA of the CDR3: TGTGCCAGCAGTGAACGGTTAGCTAACTATGGCTACACCTTC. Translated: CASSERLANYGYTF.

The chain combines TRBV28 with TRBJ2-7; D not certain. Trimming cost V 4 bases and J 2 bases, with 9 bases left between them. Looked up from germline, CDR1 is MDHEN and CDR2 is SYDVKM. CDR3 length: 13 amino acids. The CDR3 DNA reads as TGTGCCAGCAGTTCCCGGCGTCCCTACGAGCAGTACTTC. Its protein product is CASSSRRPYEQYF.

The chain combines TRBV30 with TRBJ1-2, with D perhaps TRBD1 (5 bases). V lost 6 bases and J 2 bases, leaving 19 bases between the germline ends. Per the germline V gene, CDR1 is GTSNPN and CDR2 is SVGIG (reference sequence). The CDR3 contains 15 residues. The CDR3 region has the DNA TGTGCCTGTCAAACCGGGACCCTGAACAACTATGGCTACACCTTC. Amino acid sequence: CACQTGTLNNYGYTF.

This clone was detected only once. The gene calls are TRBV27 and TRBJ1-6, with D hard to call. In germline, CDR1 is MNHEY, CDR2 SMNVEV (reference sequence). Trimming stripped 2 bases from V and 5 bases from J, with 13 bases between. The CDR3 is 16 amino acids. CDR3 DNA: TGTGCCAGCAGTTTACGGTCAGGAGTCAATAATTCACCCCTCCACTTT. This codes for CASSLRSGVNNSPLHF.

The gene calls are TRBV14 and TRBJ2-1, with D tentatively TRBD2 (5 bases). This CDR3 contains 13 residues. Trimming pared 0 bases from V and 9 bases from J, leaving 9 bases between. CDR1 is SGHDN, CDR2 FVKESK, per germline. The CDR3, as DNA: TGTGCCAGCAGCCAAGATCGACTATTTGAGCAGTTCTTC. Protein product: CASSQDRLFEQFF.

For the CDR3, the DNA is TGTGCCAGCCACCGGGGGGGCAGGGCCCATGGCTACACCTTC. Translation: CASHRGGRAHGYTF. This chain joins TRBV27 and TRBJ1-2; possible D gene TRBD1, 6 bases. The germline V and J ends were trimmed by 8 bases and 6 bases, with 19 bases remaining between them. The CDR3 is 14 amino acids. The germline V gene encodes CDR1 MNHEY and CDR2 SMNVEV (reference sequence).

This clone was found a few times. V and J are TRBV30 and TRBJ1-5; D uncertain. Between the trimmed V and J ends, which lost 0 bases and 9 bases, there was a span of 9 bases. The CDR3 runs 12 residues. Germline V gene sequence: CDR1 GTSNPN, CDR2 SVGIG (reference sequence). The DNA of the CDR3 is TGTGCCTGGAGTGTAAAAGGCGGGCCCCAGCATTTT. It translates to CAWSVKGGPQHF. The variable domain in full, completed from reference TRBV30 and TRBJ1-5, reads SQTIHQWPATLVQPVGSPLSLECTVEGTSNPNLYWYRQAAGRGLQLLFYSVGIGQISSEVPQNLSASRPQDRQFILSSKKLLLSDSGFYLCAWSVKGGPQHFGDGTRLSIL.

The chain recombines TRBV7-8 with TRBJ2-1, with TRBD1 as a possible D gene (6 bases). Trimming shortened V by 5 bases and J by 5 bases, and 19 bases separated the two germline ends. CDR3 length: 16 residues. Looked up from germline, CDR1 is SGHVS and CDR2 is FQNEAQ. As DNA, the CDR3 is TGTGCCAGCAGCACTTTGACAGGTTACAGGAACAATGAGCAGTTCTTC. Its translation is CASSTLTGYRNNEQFF.

J is TRBJ1-2 and V is TRBV5-1; 11 nucleotides agree with TRBD1. CDR3 length: 15 residues. Germline V lookup: CDR1 SGHRS, CDR2 YFSETQ. The V segment lost 0 bases and the J segment 5 bases; nucleotides outside the gene matches: 3. This CDR3 reads CASSLAGTGGYGYTF. The CDR3 nucleotides are TGCGCCAGCAGCTTGGCCGGGACAGGGGGTTATGGCTACACCTTC.

The rearrangement joins TRBV18 to TRBJ1-6; 9 bases match TRBD1. The CDR3 extends over 15 amino acids. CDR1 KGHSH and CDR2 LQKENI come from the germline V gene. V lost 5 bases to trimming and J lost 6 bases; unmatched junction nucleotides: 5. CDR3 DNA sequence: TGTGCCAGCTCAGACGACAGGGGGAGTAATTCACCCCTCCACTTT. Protein: CASSDDRGSNSPLHF.